This is a list of T cell receptor beta chains from one sample in a study of radiation and T cells in renal cell carcinoma. Assay used: immunoSEQ multiplex PCR; TCRdb lists only in-frame clones, some missing. Of around 140,000 clones in the sample, around 88% were seen once. The sample in question was blood, obtained from a patient whose treatment included radiotherapy and nephrectomy. The receptor set was obtained from a woman aged 45-65 years with renal cell carcinoma. Each CDR3 is given with its conserved first and last residue. The D gene is left open where the match is weak. Some rows mark clone size as missing; the rest say once, few, many or name a class of expanded clone.

TRBD2 TRBJ2-1 . TRBV7-2 TGTGCCAGCAGCCGGGGCCTAGCGGGAGGTCTGGTGCAGTTCTTC CASSRGLAGGLVQFF
TRBD2 TRBJ2-1 . TRBV7-9 TGTGCCAGCAGCTTAGGGGGACTAGCGGACAATGAGCAGTTCTTC CASSLGGLADNEQFF
TRBD2 TRBJ2-7 . TRBV6-6 TGTGCCAGCAGTTACGAAGGTAGCGGGAGCTACGAGCAGTACTTC CASSYEGSGSYEQYF
. TRBJ2-7 . TRBV6-1 TGTGCCAGCAGTGAAAGTCCATACGAGCAGTACTTC CASSESPYEQYF
TRBD2 TRBJ2-1 once TRBV9 TGTGCCAGCAGCGTAGCGACTAGCGGGAGCAATGAGCAGTTCTTC CASSVATSGSNEQFF
TRBD1 TRBJ2-1 . TRBV7-8 TGTGCCAGCAGCTTAGAGGACAGGAGTAAAACACGCTCCTACAATGAGCAGTTCTTC CASSLEDRSKTRSYNEQFF
TRBD2 TRBJ2-5 . TRBV2 TGTGCCAGCAGTGAAGCGCTAGCGGGGGGGACGTTCCAAGAGACCCAGTACTTC CASSEALAGGTFQETQYF
. TRBJ1-4 . TRBV19 TGTGCCAGCTCCGTTCGGGTCCGAGAAAAACTGTTTTTT CASSVRVREKLFF
TRBD1 TRBJ1-5 . TRBV2 TGTGCCAGCAGTGGATTAACAGGGGCCAATCAGCCCCAGCATTTT CASSGLTGANQPQHF
. TRBJ2-7 . TRBV7-9 TGTGCCAGCAGCTTAGGACAGTGGGGCGACGAGCAGTACTTC CASSLGQWGDEQYF
. TRBJ1-3 . TRBV7-2 TGTGCCAGCAGCTGGGCGGGGGACATTTTTGACTCTGGAAACACCATATATTTT CASSWAGDIFDSGNTIYF
. TRBJ1-1 . TRBV5-4 TGTGCCAGCAGCCTGGACCCAAATGTCGTCCCTGAAGCTTTCTTT CASSLDPNVVPEAFF
TRBD1 TRBJ2-6 once TRBV2 TGTGCCAGTACAATTCTCCCGGGCAGGGGGCGAAGTACTGGGGCCAACGTCCTGACTTTC CASTILPGRGRSTGANVLTF
. TRBJ2-5 once TRBV4-3 TGCGCCAGCAGCCAAGGTGGGGGCGGGGGTGAGACCCAGTACTTC CASSQGGGGGETQYF
. TRBJ2-2 few TRBV2 TGTGCCAGCAGCCCGCGTGGAGGGGACACCGGGGAGCTGTTTTTT CASSPRGGDTGELFF
. TRBJ1-2 . TRBV6-1 TGTGCCAGCAGTGAGTTTATATTAGACGGAAACTATGGCTACACCTTC CASSEFILDGNYGYTF
. TRBJ1-4 once TRBV19 TGTGCCAGTAGTCCTGAGAAGCAGGAGGGGGAAAAACTGTTTTTT CASSPEKQEGEKLFF
. TRBJ2-5 . TRBV20-1 TGCAGTGCAGGGTTTGAGACCCAGTACTTC CSAGFETQYF
. TRBJ1-4 . TRBV5-4 TGTGCCAGCAGACCTGAGGGGGGAGATGAAAAACTGTTTTTT CASRPEGGDEKLFF
. TRBJ1-3 . TRBV4-3 TGCGCCAGCAGCCAAGAGACAGCATCTGGAAACACCATATATTTT CASSQETASGNTIYF
TRBD2 TRBJ2-3 . TRBV7-2 TGTGCCAGCAGCTTGGCGGGAGGTCTCCCCGATACGCAGTATTTT CASSLAGGLPDTQYF